This T cell receptor (beta chain) was found in a study of cytotoxic CD8 clonotypes in ibrutinib-treated CLL. At the level of the study: Partial response occurred in some 25 patients and complete response in 2; at median about 70 months, roughly 14 remained remitted and approximately twelve progressed.

Sequencing used immunoSEQ multiplex PCR; TCRdb keeps in-frame clones, though not all of them. In the table there are around 130,000 clones, approximately 80% of which are singletons. The sequencing here drew on PBMCs, taken after 24 months of ibrutinib treatment. The sequence came from a human donor with chronic lymphocytic leukemia.

This CDR3 is CASSVAGSGTDTQYF. CDR3 nucleotides: TGTGCCAGCAGTGTGGCAGGGTCGGGCACAGATACGCAGTATTTT. This chain connects TRBV2 to TRBJ2-3; possibly TRBD1 for D (5 bases). Germline-derived CDR1 and CDR2 are SNHLY and FYNNEI. The length of the CDR3 is 15 residues. V was trimmed by 4 bases and J by 1 base, leaving 12 bases between them.